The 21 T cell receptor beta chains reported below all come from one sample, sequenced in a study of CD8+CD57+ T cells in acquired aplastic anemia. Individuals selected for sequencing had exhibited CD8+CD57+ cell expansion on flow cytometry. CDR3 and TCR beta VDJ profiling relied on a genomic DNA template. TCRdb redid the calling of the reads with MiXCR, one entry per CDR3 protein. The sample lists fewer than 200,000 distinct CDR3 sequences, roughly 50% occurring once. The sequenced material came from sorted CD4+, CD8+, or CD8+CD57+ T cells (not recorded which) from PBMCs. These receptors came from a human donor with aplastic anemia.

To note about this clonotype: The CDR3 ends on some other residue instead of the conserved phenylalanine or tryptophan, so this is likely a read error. CDR3 DNA: TGTGCCAGCAGTGGGGCGCGGGACGTATATTCACCCCTCCACTCT. Translating gives CASSGARDVYSPLHS. V and J are TRBV25-1 and TRBJ1-6; a possible D gene is TRBD1 (5 bases). Germline V gene data show CDR1 as MGHDK and CDR2 as SYGVNS. V was cut by 4 bases and J by 8 bases, with 15 bases left in between. The length of the CDR3 is 15 residues.

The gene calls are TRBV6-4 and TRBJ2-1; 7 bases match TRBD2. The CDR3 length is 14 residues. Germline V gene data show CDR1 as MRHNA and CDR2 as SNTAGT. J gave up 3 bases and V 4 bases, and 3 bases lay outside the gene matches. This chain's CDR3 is CASSAAGDYNEQFF. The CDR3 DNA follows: TGTGCCAGCAGTGCGGCGGGGGACTACAATGAGCAGTTCTTC.

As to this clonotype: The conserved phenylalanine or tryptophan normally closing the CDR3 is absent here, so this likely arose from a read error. This CDR3 is CASSLVWAGDYEQYL. CDR3 nucleotides: TGTGCCAGCAGCTTAGTCTGGGCAGGAGACTACGAGCAGTACCTC. The genes are TRBV7-2 and TRBJ2-7; D ambiguous. Trimming took 1 base from V and 3 from J, leaving 13 bases between them. Looked up from germline, CDR1 is SGHTA and CDR2 is FQGNSA. The CDR3 is 15 amino acids.

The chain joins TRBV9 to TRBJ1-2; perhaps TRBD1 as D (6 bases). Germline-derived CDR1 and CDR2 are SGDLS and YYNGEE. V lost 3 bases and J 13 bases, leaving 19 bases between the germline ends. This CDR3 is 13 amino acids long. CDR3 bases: TGTGCCAGCAGCGGATACGGGACATTGGAACCCACCTTC. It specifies CASSGYGTLEPTF.

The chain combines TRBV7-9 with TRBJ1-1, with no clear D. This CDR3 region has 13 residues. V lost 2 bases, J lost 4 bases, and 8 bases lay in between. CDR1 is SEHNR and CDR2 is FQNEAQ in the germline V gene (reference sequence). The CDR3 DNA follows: TGTGCCAGCAGCTTAACAAGTATCACTGAAGCTTTCTTT. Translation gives CASSLTSITEAFF.

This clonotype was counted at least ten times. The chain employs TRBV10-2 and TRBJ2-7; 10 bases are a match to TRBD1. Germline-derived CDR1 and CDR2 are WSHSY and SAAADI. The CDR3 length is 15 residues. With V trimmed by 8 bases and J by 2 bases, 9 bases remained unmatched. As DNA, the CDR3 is TGCGCCAGCGGCCCGGACAGGGGGGCCCCCTACGAGCAGTACTTC. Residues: CASGPDRGAPYEQYF.

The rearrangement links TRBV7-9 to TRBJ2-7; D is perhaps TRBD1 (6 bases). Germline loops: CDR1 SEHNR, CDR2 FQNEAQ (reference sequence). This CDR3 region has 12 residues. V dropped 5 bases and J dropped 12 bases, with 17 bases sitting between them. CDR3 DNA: TGTGCCAGCAGCCATGGACAGCCGCAGGCGTACTTC. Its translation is CASSHGQPQAYF.

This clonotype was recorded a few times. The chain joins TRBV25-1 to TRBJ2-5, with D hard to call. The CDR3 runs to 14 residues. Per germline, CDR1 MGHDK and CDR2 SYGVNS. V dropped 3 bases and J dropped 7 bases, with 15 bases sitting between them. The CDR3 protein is CASSDPSTPRTQYF. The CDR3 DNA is TGTGCCAGCAGTGATCCTTCCACCCCACGGACCCAGTACTTC.

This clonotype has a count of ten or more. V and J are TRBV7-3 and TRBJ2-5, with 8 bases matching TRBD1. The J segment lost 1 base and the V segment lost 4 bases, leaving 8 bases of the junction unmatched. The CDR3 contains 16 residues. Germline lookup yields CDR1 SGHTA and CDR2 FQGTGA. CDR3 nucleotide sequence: TGTGCCAGCAGCTCCTCCGGGACAGGAAGCCAAGAGACCCAGTACTTC. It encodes CASSSSGTGSQETQYF.

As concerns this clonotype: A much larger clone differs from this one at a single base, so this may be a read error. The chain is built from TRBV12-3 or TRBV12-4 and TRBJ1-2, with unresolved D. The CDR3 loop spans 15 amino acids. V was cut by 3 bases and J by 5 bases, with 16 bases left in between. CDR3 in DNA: TGTGCCAGCAGTTTTAAGGCAGCCCTTGGGTATGGCTACACCTTC. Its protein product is CASSFKAALGYGYTF.

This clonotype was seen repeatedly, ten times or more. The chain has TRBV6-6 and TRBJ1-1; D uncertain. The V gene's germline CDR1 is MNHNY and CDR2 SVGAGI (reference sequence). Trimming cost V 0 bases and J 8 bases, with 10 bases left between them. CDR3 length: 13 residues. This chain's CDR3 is CASSYSGNVEAFF. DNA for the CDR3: TGTGCCAGCAGTTACTCGGGTAACGTCGAAGCTTTCTTT.

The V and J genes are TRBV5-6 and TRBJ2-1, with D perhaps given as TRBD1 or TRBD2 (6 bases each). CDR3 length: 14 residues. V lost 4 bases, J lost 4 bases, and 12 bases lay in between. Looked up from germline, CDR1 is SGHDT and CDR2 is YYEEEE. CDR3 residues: CASSGLTGYNEQFF. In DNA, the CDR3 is TGTGCCAGCAGCGGACTAACAGGGTACAATGAGCAGTTCTTC. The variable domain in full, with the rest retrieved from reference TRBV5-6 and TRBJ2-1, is DAGVTQSPTHLIKTRGQQVTLRCSPKSGHDTVSWYQQALGQGPQFIFQYYEEEERQRGNFPDRFSGHQFPNYSSELNVNALLLGDSALYLCASSGLTGYNEQFFGPGTRLTVL.

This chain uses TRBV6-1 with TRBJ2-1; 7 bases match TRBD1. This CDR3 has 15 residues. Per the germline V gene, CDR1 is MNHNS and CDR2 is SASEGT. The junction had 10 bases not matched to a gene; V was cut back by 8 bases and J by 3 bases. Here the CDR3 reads CASGRDGTVYNEQFF. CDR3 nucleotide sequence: TGTGCCAGCGGTAGGGACGGGACAGTCTACAATGAGCAGTTCTTC.

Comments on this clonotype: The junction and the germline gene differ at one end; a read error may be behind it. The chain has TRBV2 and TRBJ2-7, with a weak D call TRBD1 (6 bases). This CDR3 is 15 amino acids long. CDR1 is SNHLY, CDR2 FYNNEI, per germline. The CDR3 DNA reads TGTGCCAGCAGGGAAGGGACACCGCTTACCTACGAGCAGTACTTC. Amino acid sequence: CASREGTPLTYEQYF.

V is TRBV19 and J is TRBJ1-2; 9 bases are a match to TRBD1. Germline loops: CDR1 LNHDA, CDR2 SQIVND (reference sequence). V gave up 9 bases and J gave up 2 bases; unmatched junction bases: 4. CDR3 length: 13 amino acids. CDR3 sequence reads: CASHRGQNYGYTF. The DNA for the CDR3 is TGTGCCAGCCACAGGGGGCAGAACTATGGCTACACCTTC.

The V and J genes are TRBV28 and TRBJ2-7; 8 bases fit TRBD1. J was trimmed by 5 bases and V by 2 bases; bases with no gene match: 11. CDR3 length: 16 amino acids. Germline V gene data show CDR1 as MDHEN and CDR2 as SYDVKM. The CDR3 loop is CASSLHGGRGLDEQYF. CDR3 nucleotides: TGTGCCAGCAGTTTACATGGTGGCAGGGGGCTTGACGAGCAGTACTTC.

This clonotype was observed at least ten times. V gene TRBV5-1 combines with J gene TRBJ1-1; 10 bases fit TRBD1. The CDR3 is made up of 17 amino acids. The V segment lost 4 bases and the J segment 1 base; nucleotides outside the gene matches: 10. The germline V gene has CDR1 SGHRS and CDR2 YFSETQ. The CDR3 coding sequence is TGCGCCAGCAGCCAACCGACAGGGGGCGTAGGGAACACTGAAGCTTTCTTT. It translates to CASSQPTGGVGNTEAFF.

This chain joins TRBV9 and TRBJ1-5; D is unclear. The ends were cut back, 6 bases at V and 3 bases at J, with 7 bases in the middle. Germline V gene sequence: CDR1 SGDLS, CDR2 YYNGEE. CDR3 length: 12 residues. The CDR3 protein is CASNSDNQPQHF. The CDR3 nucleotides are TGTGCCAGCAACAGCGACAATCAGCCCCAGCATTTT. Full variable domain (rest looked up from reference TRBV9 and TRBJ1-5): DSGVTQTPKHLITATGQRVTLRCSPRSGDLSVYWYQQSLDQGLQFLIQYYNGEERAKGNILERFSAQQFPDLHSELNLSSLELGDSALYFCASNSDNQPQHFGDGTRLSIL.

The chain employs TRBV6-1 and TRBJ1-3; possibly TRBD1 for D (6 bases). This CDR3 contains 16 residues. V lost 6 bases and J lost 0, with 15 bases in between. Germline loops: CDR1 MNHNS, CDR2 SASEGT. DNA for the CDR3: TGTGCCAGCAGATCTGTACAGGGCACCTCTGGAAACACCATATATTTT. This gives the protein CASRSVQGTSGNTIYF.

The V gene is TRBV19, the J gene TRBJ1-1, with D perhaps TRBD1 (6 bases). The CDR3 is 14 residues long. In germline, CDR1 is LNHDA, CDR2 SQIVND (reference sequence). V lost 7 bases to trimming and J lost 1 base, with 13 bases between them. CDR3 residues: CASKTVTGNTEAFF. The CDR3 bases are TGTGCCAGTAAAACGGTGACAGGGAACACTGAAGCTTTCTTT.

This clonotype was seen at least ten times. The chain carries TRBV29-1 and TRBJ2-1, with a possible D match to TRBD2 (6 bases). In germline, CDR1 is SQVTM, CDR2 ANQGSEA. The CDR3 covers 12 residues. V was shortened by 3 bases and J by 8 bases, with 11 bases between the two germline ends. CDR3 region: CSVDRGGDEQFF. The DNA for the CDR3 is TGCAGCGTTGACAGAGGCGGGGATGAGCAGTTCTTC.